A selection of T cell receptor beta chains follows, all from one sample in a study of cytomegalovirus exposure and HLA in healthy donors. Clones were read by immunoSEQ multiplex PCR, and TCRdb kept only the in-frame ones, dropping some. This sample has about 100,000 clones, with about 77% found just once. Sequencing was done on a sample of PBMCs. The receptors stem from a woman between 50 and 59 years old in good health and CMV-seropositive. CDR3s leave out the opening cysteine and the closing phenylalanine or tryptophan.

TRBV7-9,TRBJ1-6,ASSVPGDLSPLH
TRBV9,TRBJ1-1,ASSGSGTGGTEAF
TRBV4-1,TRBJ2-7,ASSSTGRPDKY
TRBV5-6,TRBJ2-3,ASSFIEVGDTQY
TRBV5-1,TRBJ2-1,ASSPSLAGGSSYNEQF
TRBV11-2,TRBJ2-3,ASSLGAGLAGVTDTQY
TRBV4-2,TRBJ1-2,ASSQVEGQNYGYT
TRBV6-4,TRBJ2-5,ASSELAGETQY
TRBV2,TRBJ1-1,ASRQGATEAF
TRBV2,TRBJ1-5,ASSEGTGNQPQH
TRBV18,TRBJ2-7,ASSFGSGEDEQY
TRBV5-6,TRBJ2-1,ASSEIDRGSYNEQF
TRBV5-8,TRBJ2-2,ASSPGQGKTGELF
TRBV19,TRBJ1-3,ASTGRTGLTGPGNTIY
TRBV27,TRBJ1-2,ASSQDLNYGYT
TRBV11-2,TRBJ2-1,ASSEGLAGFYEQF
TRBV9,TRBJ2-7,ASGSAYEQY
TRBV18,TRBJ1-1,ASSPSGGLAEAF
TRBV11-2,TRBJ2-7,ASSLGVVRTGGEQY
TRBV9,TRBJ1-3,ASSAGTAGNTIY
TRBV9,TRBJ2-7,ASSVGGLAGGEQY
TRBV6-6,TRBJ2-1,ASSPGTGEQF
TRBV5-1,TRBJ2-7,ASSLRTGGPGEQY
TRBV11-2,TRBJ2-1,ASSPGYSGGSYNEQF
TRBV5-6,TRBJ2-7,ASRGGAFSSYEQY
TRBV11-2,TRBJ2-7,ASSFGAGGFYEQY
TRBV9,TRBJ1-1,ASSPYSNTEAF
TRBV2,TRBJ2-7,ASRKVGGAVAYEQY
TRBV30,TRBJ1-1,AWSPADRGNTEAF
TRBV2,TRBJ1-1,ASRDHAGNTEAF
TRBV9,TRBJ2-3,ASGSDGGSPHTQY
TRBV7-8,TRBJ2-7,ASSSSSYEQY
TRBV14,TRBJ1-4,ASSHGQGFPTNEKLF
TRBV27,TRBJ2-5,ASSDGGGRSETQY
TRBV5-1,TRBJ2-1,ASSQWGGDTYNEQF
TRBV29-1,TRBJ2-1,SVVGLTSGSMSAQQF
TRBV6-5,TRBJ2-1,ASSFGLAGNEQF
TRBV28,TRBJ2-3,ASSLWGSSLSTDTQY
TRBV5-4,TRBJ2-7,ASSWGAAGGPYEQY
TRBV5-4,TRBJ2-3,ASRLAGGDTQY
TRBV5-4,TRBJ1-2,ASSSQGVFYYGYT
TRBV4-1,TRBJ2-7,ASSPSPGTSFYEQY
TRBV9,TRBJ2-2,ASSERGGWAGELF
TRBV6-6,TRBJ2-1,ASTPGVNEQF
TRBV10-2,TRBJ1-5,ASRSQGGDQPQH
TRBV30,TRBJ1-1,AGEQGPNTEAF
TRBV6-6,TRBJ2-2,ASGIGSGSGGELF
TRBV27,TRBJ1-2,ASRWTGGDVYGYT
TRBV30,TRBJ1-1,AWSSGWTEAF
TRBV5-4,TRBJ2-1,ASSLLSGGVGEQF
TRBV6-1,TRBJ1-6,ASSEEATVSSYNSPLH
TRBV7-9,TRBJ1-2,ASSSGQVYGYT
TRBV11-3,TRBJ2-1,ASSLRDNIGEQF
TRBV11-3,TRBJ2-3,ASSLDSGQAYTDTQY
TRBV6-6,TRBJ1-5,ASSHLQGDQPQH
TRBV27,TRBJ1-6,ASSSPTGDNSPLH
TRBV6-1,TRBJ1-6,ASSEGTGDNSPLH
TRBV19,TRBJ2-7,ASSIGTSGASSYEQY
TRBV5-1,TRBJ2-7,ASSLAGPSSEQY